This record concerns one T cell receptor (beta chain) sequence. Per the original methods: Estimation of nucleated cell counts was performed using reference gene primer amplification. Profiling relied on immunoSEQ multiplex PCR, and the TCRdb table lists in-frame clones only, not all of them. V, J and clone size derive from that table, while D and trimming were established from the DNA sequence. This table has approximately 300,000 clones, 87% appearing once. CDR1 is SGHTA, CDR2 FQGNSA, per germline. This CDR3 has 16 amino acids. Between the trimmed V and J ends, which lost 1 base and 4 bases, there was a span of 11 bases. The data derive from a study of blood T cell repertoires in COVID-19. Study-wide context: Sites across the United States, Italy and Spain contributed samples from acute and convalescent COVID-19.

The V call is TRBV7-2, the J call TRBJ1-6, with unresolved D. The sequence came from a man in his late teens or twenties with active or convalescent COVID-19. Material: peripheral blood. CDR3 coding DNA: TGTGCCAGCAGCTTAGGGAGGAATTTGTATAATTCACCCCTCCACTTT. Translation: CASSLGRNLYNSPLHF.